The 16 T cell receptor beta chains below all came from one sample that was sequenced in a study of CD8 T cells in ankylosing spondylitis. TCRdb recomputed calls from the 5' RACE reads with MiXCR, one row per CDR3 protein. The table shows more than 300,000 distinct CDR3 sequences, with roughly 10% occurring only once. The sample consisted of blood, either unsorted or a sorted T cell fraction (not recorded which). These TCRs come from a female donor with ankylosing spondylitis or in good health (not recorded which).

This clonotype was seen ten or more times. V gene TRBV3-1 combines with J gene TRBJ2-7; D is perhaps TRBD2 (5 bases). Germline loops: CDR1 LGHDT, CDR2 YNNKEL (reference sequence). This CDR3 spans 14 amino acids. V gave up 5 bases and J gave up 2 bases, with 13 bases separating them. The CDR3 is CASSTSTKPYEQYF. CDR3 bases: TGTGCCAGCAGCACATCGACTAAGCCCTACGAGCAGTACTTC.

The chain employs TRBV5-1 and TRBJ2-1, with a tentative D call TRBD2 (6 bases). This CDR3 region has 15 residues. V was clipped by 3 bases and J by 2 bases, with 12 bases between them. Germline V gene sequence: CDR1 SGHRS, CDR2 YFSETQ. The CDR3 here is CASSSGDTAYNEQFF. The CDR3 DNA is TGCGCCAGCAGCTCGGGAGACACTGCCTACAATGAGCAGTTCTTC.

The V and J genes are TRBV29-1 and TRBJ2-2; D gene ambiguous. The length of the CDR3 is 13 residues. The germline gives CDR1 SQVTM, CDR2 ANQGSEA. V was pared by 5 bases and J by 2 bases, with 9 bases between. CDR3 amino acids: CSVRELNTGELFF. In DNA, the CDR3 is TGCAGCGTTAGAGAACTTAACACCGGGGAGCTGTTTTTT.

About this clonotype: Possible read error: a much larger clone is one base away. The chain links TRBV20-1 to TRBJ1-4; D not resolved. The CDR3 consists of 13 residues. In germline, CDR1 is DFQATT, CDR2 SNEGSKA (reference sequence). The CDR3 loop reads CGASGAAREKLFF. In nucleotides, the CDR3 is TGCGGTGCTAGCGGTGCTGCGAGGGAAAAACTGTTTTTT.

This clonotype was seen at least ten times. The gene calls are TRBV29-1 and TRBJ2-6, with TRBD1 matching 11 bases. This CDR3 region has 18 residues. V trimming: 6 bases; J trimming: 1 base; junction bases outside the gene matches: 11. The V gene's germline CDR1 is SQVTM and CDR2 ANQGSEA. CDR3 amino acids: CSVVFLGQGASGANVLTF. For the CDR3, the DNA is TGCAGCGTCGTGTTTCTAGGACAGGGGGCTTCTGGGGCCAACGTCCTGACTTTC.

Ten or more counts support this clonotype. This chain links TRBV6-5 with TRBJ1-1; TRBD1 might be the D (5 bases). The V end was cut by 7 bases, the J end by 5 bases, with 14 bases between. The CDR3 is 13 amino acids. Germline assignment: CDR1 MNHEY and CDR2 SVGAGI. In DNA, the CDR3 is TGTGCCAGCATTTCAGGGAGAGGTACTGAAGCTTTCTTT. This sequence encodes CASISGRGTEAFF.

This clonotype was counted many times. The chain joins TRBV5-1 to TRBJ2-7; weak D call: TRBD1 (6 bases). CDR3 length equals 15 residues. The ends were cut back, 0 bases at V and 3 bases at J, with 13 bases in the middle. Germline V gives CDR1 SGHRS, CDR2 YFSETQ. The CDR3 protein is CASSLGVQGIYEQYF. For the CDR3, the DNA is TGCGCCAGCAGCTTGGGAGTTCAGGGGATCTACGAGCAGTACTTC.

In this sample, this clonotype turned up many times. CDR3 protein: CASSVGSSANTGELFF. In DNA form, the CDR3 reads TGTGCCAGCAGCGTAGGATCTAGCGCGAACACCGGGGAGCTGTTTTTT. The J gene is TRBJ2-2, the V gene TRBV9; TRBD2 is a possible D gene (6 bases). Trimming removed 0 bases at V and 0 bases at J, with 9 bases between. The length of the CDR3 is 16 residues. CDR1 is SGDLS, CDR2 YYNGEE, per germline.

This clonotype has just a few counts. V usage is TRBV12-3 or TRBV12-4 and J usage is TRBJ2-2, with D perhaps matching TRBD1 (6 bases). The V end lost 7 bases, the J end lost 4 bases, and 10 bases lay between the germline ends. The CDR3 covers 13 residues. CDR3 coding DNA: TGTGCCAGCACCGGACAGCTCACCGGGGAGCTGTTTTTT. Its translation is CASTGQLTGELFF.

Written as DNA, the CDR3 is TGCGCCAGCAGCTACCGACTAGCCGATAGCTCCTACAATGAGCAGTTCTTC. It yields the protein CASSYRLADSSYNEQFF. The chain uses TRBV5-1 and TRBJ2-1; 7 positions match TRBD2. V trimming: 3 bases; J trimming: 0 bases; junction bases outside the gene matches: 9. This CDR3 contains 17 residues. CDR1 SGHRS and CDR2 YFSETQ come from the germline V gene.

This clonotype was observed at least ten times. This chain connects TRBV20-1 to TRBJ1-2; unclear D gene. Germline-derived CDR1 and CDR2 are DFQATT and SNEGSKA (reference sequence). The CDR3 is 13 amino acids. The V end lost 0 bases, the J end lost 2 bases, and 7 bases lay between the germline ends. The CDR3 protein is CSARDYSNYGYTF. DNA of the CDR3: TGCAGTGCTAGAGACTACAGCAACTATGGCTACACCTTC.

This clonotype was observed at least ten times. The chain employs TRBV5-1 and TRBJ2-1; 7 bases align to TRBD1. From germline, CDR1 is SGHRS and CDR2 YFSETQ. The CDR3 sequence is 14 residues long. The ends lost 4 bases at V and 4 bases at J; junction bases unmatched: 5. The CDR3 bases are TGCGCCAGCAGCGAGGGACAGTCATACAATGAGCAGTTCTTC. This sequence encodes CASSEGQSYNEQFF.

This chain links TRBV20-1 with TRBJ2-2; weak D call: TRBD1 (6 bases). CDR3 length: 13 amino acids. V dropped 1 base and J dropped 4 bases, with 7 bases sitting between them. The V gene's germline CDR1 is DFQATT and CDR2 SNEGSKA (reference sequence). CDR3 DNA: TGCAGTGCTAGAGGGACAGCCACCGGGGAGCTGTTTTTT. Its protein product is CSARGTATGELFF.

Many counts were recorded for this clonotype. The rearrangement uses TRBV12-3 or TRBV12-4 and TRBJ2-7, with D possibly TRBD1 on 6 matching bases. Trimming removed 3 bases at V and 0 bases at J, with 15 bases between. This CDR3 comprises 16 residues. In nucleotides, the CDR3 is TGTGCCAGCAGTTTTAGGGGCAGGGGCTACTCCTACGAGCAGTACTTC. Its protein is CASSFRGRGYSYEQYF.

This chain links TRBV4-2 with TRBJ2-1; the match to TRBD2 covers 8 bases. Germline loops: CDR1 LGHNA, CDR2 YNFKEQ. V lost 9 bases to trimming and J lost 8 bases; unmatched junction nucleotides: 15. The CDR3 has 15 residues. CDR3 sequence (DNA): TGTGCCAGTACCCACTCGGGACTAGGTAACTATGAGCAGTTCTTC. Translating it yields CASTHSGLGNYEQFF.

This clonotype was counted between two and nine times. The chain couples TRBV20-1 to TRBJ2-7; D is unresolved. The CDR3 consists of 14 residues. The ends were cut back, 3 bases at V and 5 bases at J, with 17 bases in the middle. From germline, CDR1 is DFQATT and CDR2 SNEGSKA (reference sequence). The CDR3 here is CSARVGILIDEQYF. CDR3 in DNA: TGCAGTGCTAGGGTAGGGATCCTGATCGACGAGCAGTACTTC.